Described below is a single TCR beta chain sequence and its context. All donors were healthy, and all were Caucasian. The data were taken from a study of identical twins. With 1 base clipped from V and 4 bases from J, the junction kept 2 bases outside the gene matches. The CDR3 sequence is 14 residues long. The germline gives CDR1 SGHKS, CDR2 YYEKEE (reference sequence). MiXCR, applied by TCRdb to the 5' RACE reads, yields one record per CDR3 protein. The sample carries approximately 600,000 distinct CDR3 sequences, around a tenth recorded once. This sample was also put to use in a study of yellow fever vaccine responses in identical twins.

This chain joins TRBV5-5 and TRBJ2-7, with TRBD2 matching 10 bases. The sequence came from a woman aged 18-29 years in good health. Sequenced input: PBMCs. CDR3 coding DNA: TGTGCCAGCAGCTTGTCACTAGCGGGGTACGAGCAGTACTTC. As protein: CASSLSLAGYEQYF.